This note documents a single T cell receptor (beta chain) sequence. Following extraction, RNA underwent reverse transcription to cDNA, which served as the sequencing template. Clones were read by immunoSEQ multiplex PCR, and TCRdb kept only the in-frame ones, dropping some. The sample lists 70,000 to 95,000 clones; roughly 47% were seen once. Germline V gene lookup returns CDR1 LNHNV and CDR2 YYDKDF (reference sequence). The CDR3 is made up of 15 amino acids. Deletions cut 0 bases from V and 5 bases from J, with 13 bases between. The investigators collected lesional scalp punch biopsies and peripheral blood from alopecia areata patients. PBMCs provided sorted CD4+ and CD8+ T cells. These data belong to a study of CD8+ T cells in alopecia areata.

Sequencing used NKG2D-high CD8+ T cells sorted from blood. The source is a human donor with alopecia areata. The chain is built from TRBV15 and TRBJ2-5; D is perhaps TRBD2 (6 bases). The CDR3 DNA follows: TGTGCCACCAGCAGAGATCGGAGGGGCCCGGAGACCCAGTACTTC. Protein sequence: CATSRDRRGPETQYF.